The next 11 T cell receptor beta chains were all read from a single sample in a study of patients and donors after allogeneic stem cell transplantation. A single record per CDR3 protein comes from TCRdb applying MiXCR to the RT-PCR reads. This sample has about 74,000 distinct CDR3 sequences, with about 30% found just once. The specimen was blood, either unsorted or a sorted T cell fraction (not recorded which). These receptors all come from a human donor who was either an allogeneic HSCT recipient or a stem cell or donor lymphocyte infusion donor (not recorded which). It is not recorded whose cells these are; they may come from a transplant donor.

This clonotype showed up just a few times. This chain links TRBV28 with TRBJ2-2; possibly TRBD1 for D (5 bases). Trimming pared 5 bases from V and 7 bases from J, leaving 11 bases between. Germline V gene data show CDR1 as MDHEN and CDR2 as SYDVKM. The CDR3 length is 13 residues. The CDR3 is CASSRQGIGELFF. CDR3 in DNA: TGTGCCAGCAGTAGGCAGGGAATCGGGGAGCTGTTTTTT.

The CDR3 loop reads CATSRDWNTMNTEAFF. As DNA, the CDR3 is TGTGCCACCAGCAGAGATTGGAACACAATGAACACTGAAGCTTTCTTT. This chain joins TRBV15 and TRBJ1-1; D uncertain. Germline V gene lookup returns CDR1 LNHNV and CDR2 YYDKDF (reference sequence). The CDR3 spans 16 residues. The V end was cut by 0 bases, the J end by 0 bases, with 11 bases between.

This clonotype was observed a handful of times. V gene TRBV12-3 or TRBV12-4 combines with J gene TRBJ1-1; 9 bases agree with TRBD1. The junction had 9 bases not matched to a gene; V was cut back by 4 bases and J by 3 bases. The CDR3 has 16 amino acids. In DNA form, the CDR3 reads TGTGCCAGCAGTTACCGGGACAGGGTAGTCTACACTGAAGCTTTCTTT. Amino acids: CASSYRDRVVYTEAFF.

The CDR3, as DNA: TGTGCCAGCAGCCAAGAGGTCTTTCTCTCCTACGAGCAGTACTTC. This sequence encodes CASSQEVFLSYEQYF. This chain connects TRBV4-2 to TRBJ2-7, with unresolved D. CDR3 length: 15 amino acids. Germline-derived CDR1 and CDR2 are LGHNA and YNFKEQ. The V end lost 0 bases, the J end lost 0 bases, and 9 bases lay between the germline ends.

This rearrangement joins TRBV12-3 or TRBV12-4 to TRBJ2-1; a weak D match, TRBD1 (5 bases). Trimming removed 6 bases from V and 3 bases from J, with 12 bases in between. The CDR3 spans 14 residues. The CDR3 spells CASSRQRYYNEQFF. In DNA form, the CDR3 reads TGTGCCAGCAGCAGACAGAGGTACTACAATGAGCAGTTCTTC.

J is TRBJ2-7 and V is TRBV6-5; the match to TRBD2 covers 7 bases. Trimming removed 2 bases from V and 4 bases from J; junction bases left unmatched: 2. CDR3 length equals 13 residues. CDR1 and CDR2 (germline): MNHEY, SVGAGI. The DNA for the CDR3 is TGTGCCAGCAGTTACAGGGAGGGGTACGAGCAGTACTTC. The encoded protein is CASSYREGYEQYF.

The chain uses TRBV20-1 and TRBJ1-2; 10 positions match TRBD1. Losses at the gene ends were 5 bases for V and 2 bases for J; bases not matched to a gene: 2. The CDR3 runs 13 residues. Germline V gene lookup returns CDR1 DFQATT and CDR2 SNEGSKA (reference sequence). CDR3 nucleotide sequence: TGCAGTGCTCCGGGACAGGGGAACTATGGCTACACCTTC. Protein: CSAPGQGNYGYTF.

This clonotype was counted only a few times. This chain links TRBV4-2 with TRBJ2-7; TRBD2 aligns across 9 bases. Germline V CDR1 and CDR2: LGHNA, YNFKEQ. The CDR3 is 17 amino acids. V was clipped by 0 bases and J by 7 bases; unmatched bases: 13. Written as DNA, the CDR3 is TGTGCCAGCAGCCAAGAAGGCGCGGGAGGGCCCCTTTGGGAGCAGTACTTC. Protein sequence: CASSQEGAGGPLWEQYF.

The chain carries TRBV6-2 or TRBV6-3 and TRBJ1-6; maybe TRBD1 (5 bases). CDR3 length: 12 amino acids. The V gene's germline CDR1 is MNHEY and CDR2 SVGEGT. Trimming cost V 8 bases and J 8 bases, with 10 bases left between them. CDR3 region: CASRDPDSPLHF. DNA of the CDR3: TGTGCCAGCCGGGACCCAGATTCACCCCTCCACTTT.

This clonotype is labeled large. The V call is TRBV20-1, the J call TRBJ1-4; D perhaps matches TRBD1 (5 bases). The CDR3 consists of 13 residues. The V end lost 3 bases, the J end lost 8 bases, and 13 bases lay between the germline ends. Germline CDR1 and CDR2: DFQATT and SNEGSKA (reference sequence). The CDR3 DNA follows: TGCAGTGCTAGGGAGGCAGGGCGAGAAAAACTGTTTTTT. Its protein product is CSAREAGREKLFF.

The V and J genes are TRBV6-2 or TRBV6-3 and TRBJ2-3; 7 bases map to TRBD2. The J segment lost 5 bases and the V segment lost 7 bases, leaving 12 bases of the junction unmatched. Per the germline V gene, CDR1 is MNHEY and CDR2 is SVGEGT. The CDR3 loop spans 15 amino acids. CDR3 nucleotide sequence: TGTGCCAGCACATCCCTTCGGGAGGCGATAGATACGCAGTATTTT. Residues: CASTSLREAIDTQYF.